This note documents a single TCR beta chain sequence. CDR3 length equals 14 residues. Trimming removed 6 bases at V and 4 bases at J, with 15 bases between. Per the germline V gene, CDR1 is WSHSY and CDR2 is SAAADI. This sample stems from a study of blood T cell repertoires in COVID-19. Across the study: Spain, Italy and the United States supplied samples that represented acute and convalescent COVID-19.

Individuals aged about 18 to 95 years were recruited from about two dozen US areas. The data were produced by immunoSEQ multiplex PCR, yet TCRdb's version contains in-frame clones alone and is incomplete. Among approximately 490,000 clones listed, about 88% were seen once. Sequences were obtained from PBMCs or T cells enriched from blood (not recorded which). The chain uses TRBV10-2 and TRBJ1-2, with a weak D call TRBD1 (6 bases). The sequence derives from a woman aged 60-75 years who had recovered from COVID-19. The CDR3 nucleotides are TGCGCCAGCAGGGCCCCGGGGGGGGCCTATGGCTACACCTTC. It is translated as CASRAPGGAYGYTF.